This T cell receptor beta chain was retrieved from a study of T-cell memory formation after mild COVID-19. Study results and limitations: The authors did not confirm SARS-CoV-2 specificity of second-wave clones peaking day 37. Contracting CD4+ clones sat mainly in CM and EM; CD8+ in EMRA.

CDR1 and CDR2 (germline): LGHDT, YNNKEL (reference sequence). V lost 2 bases to trimming and J lost 6 bases, with 7 bases between them. This CDR3 spans 13 amino acids. 5'RACE with constant-segment primers built TCRalpha and TCRbeta cDNA libraries with UMIs. TCRdb re-derived calls from the 5' RACE reads in MiXCR, one entry per CDR3 protein. The sample carries about half a million distinct CDR3 sequences, roughly 18% recorded once. Comment on this clonotype: What it binds is not known.

The gene calls are TRBV3-1 and TRBJ2-2, with TRBD2 as a possible D gene (5 bases). This clonotype was obtained from an adult woman who had mild COVID-19 (a few samples of this study predate the infection). Cell type and time point are not known. The sample taken for sequencing was PBMCs or a T cell subset sorted from them (not recorded which). The CDR3 DNA is TGTGCCAGCAGCCAACCTAGCTCCGGGGAGCTGTTTTTT. Translating it yields CASSQPSSGELFF.